This paragraph reports one T cell receptor (beta chain). Its antigen is unknown. This specimen belongs to a study of blood T cells in healthy people across ages. Germline CDR1 and CDR2: MNHEY and SMNVEV (reference sequence). The V end lost 3 bases, the J end lost 0 bases, and 6 bases lay between the germline ends. The CDR3 runs to 15 residues. Combining a sample-barcoded 5' primer with a J-beta primer mix, a second PCR ran for about 7 to 11 cycles. MiXCR, run by TCRdb on the 5' RACE reads, gives a single entry per CDR3 protein. Here the sample spans approximately 690,000 distinct CDR3 sequences, approximately 40% being singletons. Study-wide results and limits: There were more naive CD4+ cells and higher diversity in long-lived donors than in aged donors. Strong correlation existed between TCR beta diversity and naive T cell percentage.

The sequenced material came from blood. This chain connects TRBV27 to TRBJ2-6, with a weak D call TRBD1 (5 bases). The source is a man at least 80 years old in good health. DNA of the CDR3: TGTGCCAGCAGTTTTGACAGCTCTGGGGCCAACGTCCTGACTTTC. Protein product: CASSFDSSGANVLTF.